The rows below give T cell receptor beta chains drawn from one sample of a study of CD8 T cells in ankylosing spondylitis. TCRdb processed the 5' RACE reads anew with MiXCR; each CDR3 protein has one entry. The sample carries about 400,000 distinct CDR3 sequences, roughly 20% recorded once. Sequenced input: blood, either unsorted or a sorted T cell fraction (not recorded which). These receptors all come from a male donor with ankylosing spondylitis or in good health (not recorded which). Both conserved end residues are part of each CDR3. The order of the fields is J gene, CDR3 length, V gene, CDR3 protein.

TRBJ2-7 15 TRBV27 CASSSPAGGLYEQYF
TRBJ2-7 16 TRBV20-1 CSARDPETDYSYEQYF
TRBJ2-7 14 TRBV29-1 CSVEGQGAPDEQYF
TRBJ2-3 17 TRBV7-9 CASSYPEPGLLSASQYF
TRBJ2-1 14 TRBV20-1 CSAHPSGGYNEQFF
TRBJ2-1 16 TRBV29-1 CSVEGSTALGVDEQFF
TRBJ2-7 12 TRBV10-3 CAISDDSYEQYF
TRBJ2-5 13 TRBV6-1 CASFSGGGKTQYF
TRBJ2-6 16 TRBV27 CASRPDFSSGANVLTF
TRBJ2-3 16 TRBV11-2 CASSSGQGSVTDTQYF
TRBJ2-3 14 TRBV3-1 CASSPPTSRDTQYF
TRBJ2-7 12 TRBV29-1 CSARTAASEQYF
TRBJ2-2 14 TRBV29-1 CSVRGGGGTGELFF
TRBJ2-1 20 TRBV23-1 CASSQSRLAGGPDIYNEQFF
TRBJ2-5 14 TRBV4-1 CASSPPGGGETQYF
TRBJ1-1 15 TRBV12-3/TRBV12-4 CASSLGEGMNTEAFF
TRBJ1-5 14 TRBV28 CASNRQGARQPQHF
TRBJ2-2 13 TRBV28 CASGFLGTGELFF
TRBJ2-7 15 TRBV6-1 CASRETSGNYYEQYF
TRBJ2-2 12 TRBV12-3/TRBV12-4 CASSWRGGELFF
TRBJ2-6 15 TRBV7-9 CASSLTSSGANVLTF
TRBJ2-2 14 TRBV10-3 CAAQAGPNTGELFF
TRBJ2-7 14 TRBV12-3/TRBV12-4 CASSLDASPYEQYF
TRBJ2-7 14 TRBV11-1 CASSLAAADVEQYF
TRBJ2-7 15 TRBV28 CASSLARGGPYEQYF
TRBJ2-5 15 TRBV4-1 CASSQDPGQGETQYF
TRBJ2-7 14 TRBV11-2 CASSPRTGMYEQYF
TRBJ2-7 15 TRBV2 CASEASGGPSYEQYF
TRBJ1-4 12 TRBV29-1 CSVEGDHEKLFF
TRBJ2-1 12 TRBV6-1 CASRTGGNEQFF
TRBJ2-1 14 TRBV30 CAWSYPRSYNEQFF
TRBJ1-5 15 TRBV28 CASSLRGFGNQPQHF
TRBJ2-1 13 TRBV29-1 CSVSRQNYNEQFF
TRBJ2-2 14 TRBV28 CASSSPRAGGELFF
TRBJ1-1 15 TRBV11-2 CASRHPGQLNTEAFF
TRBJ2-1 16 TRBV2 CASIPPGVGGYNEQFF
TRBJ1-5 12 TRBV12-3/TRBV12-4 CASSRANQPQHF
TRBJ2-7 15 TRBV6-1 CASSRAVRRGYEQYF
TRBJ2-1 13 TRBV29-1 CSVEAGGIYEQFF
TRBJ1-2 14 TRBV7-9 CASSLGGFVYGYTF
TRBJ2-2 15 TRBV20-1 CSARGDRDNTGELFF
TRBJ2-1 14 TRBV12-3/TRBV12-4 CASSLVWQHNEQFF
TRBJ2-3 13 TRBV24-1 CATSDLTPDTQYF
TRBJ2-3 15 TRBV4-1 CASSQEIRVGDTQYF
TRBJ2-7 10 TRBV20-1 CSAGSYEQYF
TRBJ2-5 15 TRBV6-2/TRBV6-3 CASSHEAGAGETQYF
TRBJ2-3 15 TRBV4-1 CASRTGGEKTDTQYF
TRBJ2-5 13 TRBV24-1 CATSDEYQETQYF
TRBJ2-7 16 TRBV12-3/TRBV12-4 CASSRFGSEGYYEQYF
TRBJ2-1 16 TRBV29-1 CSVEGVARGSVFEQFF
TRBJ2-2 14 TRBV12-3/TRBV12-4 CASSRQGEAGELFF
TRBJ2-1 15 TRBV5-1 CASSLRGGVYNEQFF
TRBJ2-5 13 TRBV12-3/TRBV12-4 CASSFDQRETQYF